This T cell receptor beta chain is drawn from a study of technical replicates of blood from a few donors. Only in-frame clones appear in the TCRdb table, and some are missing; sequencing was by immunoSEQ multiplex PCR. Of about 75,000 clones in the sample, approximately 93% were seen once. Germline V gene lookup returns CDR1 LGHNA and CDR2 YNFKEQ. The germline V and J ends were trimmed by 1 base and 1 base, with 13 bases remaining between them. CDR3 length: 17 residues. The V gene is TRBV4-2, the J gene TRBJ1-4, with D hard to call. This TCR was sampled from a human donor in good health. Some clones in this sample may be carry-over from other donors' samples. Sequencing input: PBMCs. CDR3 region: CASSQVMVVRTNEKLFF. CDR3 DNA sequence: TGTGCCAGCAGCCAAGTGATGGTTGTGCGAACTAATGAAAAACTGTTTTTT.